These 32 T cell receptor beta chains were all obtained from the same sample, sequenced in a study of blood T cell repertoires in COVID-19. Sequencing was performed with immunoSEQ multiplex PCR; in TCRdb, only in-frame clones are kept and a portion is missing. Of around 170,000 clones in the sample, approximately 90% were seen once. The sequencing input was peripheral blood. These TCRs come from a man in his sixties with acute or convalescent COVID-19.

This clone was counted a single time. The chain joins TRBV28 to TRBJ1-5; a weak D match, TRBD1 (6 bases). This CDR3 has 15 amino acids. With 3 bases removed from V and 10 bases from J, the gap between germline ends came to 19 bases. Germline CDR1 and CDR2: MDHEN and SYDVKM. The CDR3 here is CASSFPGGGAEPQHF. The CDR3 DNA sequence: TGTGCCAGCAGTTTCCCTGGGGGGGGCGCGGAACCCCAGCATTTT.

This chain links TRBV7-2 with TRBJ2-7; D perhaps matches TRBD1 (6 bases). V was shortened by 1 base and J by 2 bases, with 9 bases between the two germline ends. Germline-derived CDR1 and CDR2 are SGHTA and FQGNSA. The CDR3 length is 14 residues. The CDR3, as DNA: TGTGCCAGCAGCTTAGAACAGGGAACCTACGAGCAGTACTTC. Residues: CASSLEQGTYEQYF.

This clone was seen only once. The J gene is TRBJ1-2, the V gene TRBV4-1, with D unresolved. From germline, CDR1 is MGHRA and CDR2 YSYEKL. Between the trimmed V and J ends, which lost 0 bases and 8 bases, there was a span of 13 bases. The CDR3 has 14 amino acids. The CDR3 DNA follows: TGCGCCAGCAGCCAAGATCAATCAGGTTTGGGCTACACCTTC. Translated, it gives CASSQDQSGLGYTF.

The chain joins TRBV6-5 to TRBJ1-1, with TRBD1 matching over 7 bases. This CDR3 has 14 residues. V gave up 3 bases and J gave up 4 bases; unmatched junction bases: 5. The germline V gene encodes CDR1 MNHEY and CDR2 SVGAGI. The CDR3 coding sequence is TGTGCCAGCAGTTATTCAGGGGGTGTCACTGAAGCTTTCTTT. It codes for CASSYSGGVTEAFF.

The chain joins TRBV7-9 to TRBJ1-6, with 8 bases matching TRBD1. Germline V gives CDR1 SEHNR, CDR2 FQNEAQ (reference sequence). V lost 5 bases to trimming and J lost 6 bases; unmatched junction nucleotides: 6. CDR3 length: 15 amino acids. CDR3 DNA: TGTGCCAGCAGCCCCGGACAGGGTTCTAATTCACCCCTCCACTTT. Its protein product is CASSPGQGSNSPLHF.

This chain uses TRBV9 with TRBJ2-1; D is undetermined. The germline V and J ends were trimmed by 0 bases and 4 bases, with 11 bases remaining between them. In germline, CDR1 is SGDLS, CDR2 YYNGEE. The CDR3 length is 15 residues. CDR3 amino acids: CASSVDSYFYNEQFF. In DNA form, the CDR3 reads TGTGCCAGCAGCGTAGACAGCTACTTTTACAATGAGCAGTTCTTC.

The J gene is TRBJ1-2, the V gene TRBV6-2 or TRBV6-3; tentative D call: TRBD1 (5 bases). V shed 5 bases and J shed 5 bases, with 15 bases lying between them. The germline V gene encodes CDR1 MNHEY and CDR2 SVGEGT. The CDR3 has 14 residues. CDR3 loop: CASSDSPTRYGYTF. CDR3 bases: TGTGCCAGCAGTGACAGTCCCACCCGTTATGGCTACACCTTC.

The genes are TRBV27 and TRBJ2-7, with 8 bases aligning to TRBD1. This CDR3 comprises 15 residues. J was trimmed by 6 bases and V by 3 bases; bases with no gene match: 10. The germline V gene has CDR1 MNHEY and CDR2 SMNVEV (reference sequence). The CDR3 region has the DNA TGTGCCAGCAGTTTTCAGGGGGCGCCTCTCGTCGAGCAGTACTTC. Translating gives CASSFQGAPLVEQYF.

The chain combines TRBV30 with TRBJ2-7; TRBD1 is a possible D gene (7 bases). The CDR3 sequence is 12 residues long. From germline, CDR1 is GTSNPN and CDR2 SVGIG (reference sequence). Trimming pared 8 bases from V and 7 bases from J, leaving 18 bases between. For the CDR3, the DNA is TGTGCCGGGAACGCAGGGGGGCCGGAGCAGTACGTC. It specifies CAGNAGGPEQYV.

This chain uses TRBV7-3 with TRBJ1-1; the D is unclear. Per the germline V gene, CDR1 is SGHTA and CDR2 is FQGTGA. This CDR3 has 14 residues. V lost 5 bases to trimming and J lost 0 bases, with 10 bases between them. CDR3 sequence (DNA): TGTGCCAGCAGCCCCCCCGGGGTGAACACTGAAGCTTTCTTT. It encodes CASSPPGVNTEAFF.

This chain uses TRBV4-2 with TRBJ1-5; 7 nucleotides match TRBD1. CDR1 and CDR2 (germline): LGHNA, YNFKEQ. The CDR3 covers 15 residues. V shed 1 base and J 6 bases; nucleotides not matched to a gene: 6. CDR3 nucleotide sequence: TGTGCCAGCAGCCAAGTACCCACAGGGGTTCAGCCCCAGCATTTT. Protein sequence: CASSQVPTGVQPQHF.

This chain uses TRBV7-2 with TRBJ2-3; 11 positions match TRBD2. Germline V lookup: CDR1 SGHTA, CDR2 FQGNSA. Trimming cost V 5 bases and J 5 bases; bases outside gene matches: 3. The CDR3 length is 14 residues. The CDR3 region has the DNA TGTGCCAGCAGCCCTCTAGCGGGAGGAGATACGCAGTATTTT. Protein product: CASSPLAGGDTQYF.

The chain's CDR3 is CASSQAGEVYYGYTF. The DNA of the CDR3 is TGTGCCAGCAGCCAAGCGGGAGAGGTATACTATGGCTACACCTTC. V usage is TRBV3-1 (or the pseudogene TRBV3-2) and J usage is TRBJ1-2; D gene uncertain. Per the germline V gene, CDR1 is LGHDT and CDR2 is YNNKEL (reference sequence). The V gene lost 1 base and the J gene lost 3 bases, with 12 bases spanning the gap. CDR3 length equals 15 residues.

The chain is built from TRBV7-3 and TRBJ2-5; TRBD2 agrees at 8 bases. The CDR3 consists of 14 residues. The germline V gene has CDR1 SGHTA and CDR2 FQGTGA. Trimming took 0 bases from V and 5 from J; bases not matched to a gene: 2. The CDR3 bases are TGTGCCAGCAGCTTAACGGGACTAGTCGAGACCCAGTACTTC. Its translation: CASSLTGLVETQYF.

This chain links TRBV30 with TRBJ1-1; no reliable D call. The CDR3 loop spans 13 amino acids. Per germline, CDR1 GTSNPN and CDR2 SVGIG (reference sequence). Trimming pared 7 bases from V and 5 bases from J, leaving 17 bases between. The CDR3 coding sequence is TGTGCCTTTGCGACTATTTCCGGGACTGAAGCTTTCTTT. Its translation is CAFATISGTEAFF.

As DNA, the CDR3 is TGCGCCAGCAGCTTGGGAGGGACAGGGGATGGCTACACCTTC. As protein: CASSLGGTGDGYTF. The V gene is TRBV5-1, the J gene TRBJ1-2; 10 bases are shared with TRBD1. Germline trimming cut 0 bases from V and 6 bases from J; bases unmatched to any gene: 2. The CDR3 consists of 14 residues. The germline CDR1 and CDR2 sequences are SGHRS and YFSETQ.

The chain combines TRBV2 with TRBJ2-2, with 8 bases that match TRBD2. The CDR3 spans 15 residues. The germline V gene encodes CDR1 SNHLY and CDR2 FYNNEI. Trimming took 3 bases from V and 7 from J; bases not matched to a gene: 7. In DNA, the CDR3 is TGTGCCAGCAGTGATGAGGCGGGGGGCGGCGGGGAGCTGTTTTTT. This codes for CASSDEAGGGGELFF.

The chain combines TRBV2 with TRBJ2-7; 7 bases are a match to TRBD2. The V segment lost 6 bases and the J segment 3 bases; nucleotides outside the gene matches: 8. This CDR3 spans 14 amino acids. CDR1 SNHLY and CDR2 FYNNEI come from the germline V gene. Written as DNA, the CDR3 is TGTGCCAGCAGGTCCGGGGGGAGAGACTACGAGCAGTACGTC. As protein: CASRSGGRDYEQYV.

The rearrangement joins TRBV19 to TRBJ2-5; 7 bases agree with TRBD1. CDR1 is LNHDA, CDR2 SQIVND, per germline (reference sequence). This CDR3 has 13 amino acids. V dropped 7 bases and J dropped 2; count of bases not matched to a gene: 4. The CDR3 spells CASNRGGQETQYF. The CDR3 DNA reads TGTGCCAGTAACAGGGGTGGTCAAGAGACCCAGTACTTC.

This clone was seen once. V and J are TRBV7-8 and TRBJ2-1, with 11 bases fitting TRBD2. V shed 4 bases, J shed 5 bases, and the junction held 7 bases outside the gene matches. Germline CDR1 reads SGHVS; CDR2 reads FQNEAQ. The CDR3 is 16 amino acids. CDR3 residues: CASSSRTSGWNNEQFF. The CDR3 nucleotides are TGTGCCAGCAGCTCCCGGACTAGCGGGTGGAACAATGAGCAGTTCTTC.

This clone has just one count. The chain uses TRBV11-3 and TRBJ2-1; TRBD2 matches 14 bases. Trimming cost V 4 bases and J 7 bases; bases outside gene matches: 3. Per the germline V gene, CDR1 is SGHNT and CDR2 is YENEEA. The CDR3 is made up of 15 amino acids. CDR3 DNA sequence: TGTGCCAGCAGCTACGGGACTAGCGGGGGAAATGAGCAGTTCTTC. It translates to CASSYGTSGGNEQFF.

Written as DNA, the CDR3 is TGTGCCAGCAGGTATTTAGGGACAGGGAACAATGAGCAGTTCTTC. Protein sequence: CASRYLGTGNNEQFF. The chain joins TRBV27 to TRBJ2-1; 9 bases are a match to TRBD1. The CDR3 spans 15 residues. V lost 6 bases and J lost 5; bases outside the gene matches: 8. The germline gives CDR1 MNHEY, CDR2 SMNVEV (reference sequence).

The chain links TRBV27 to TRBJ1-4; 7 bases are a match to TRBD1. The junction had 14 bases not matched to a gene; V was cut back by 6 bases and J by 7 bases. This CDR3 region has 16 residues. Germline V gene lookup returns CDR1 MNHEY and CDR2 SMNVEV (reference sequence). The CDR3 nucleotides read TGTGCCAGCAGAAGACAGGGAACTAAGGGGAGTGAAAAACTGTTTTTT. The encoded protein is CASRRQGTKGSEKLFF.

V usage is TRBV2 and J usage is TRBJ1-4; D gene ambiguous. The germline V gene encodes CDR1 SNHLY and CDR2 FYNNEI. V lost 10 bases, J lost 4 bases, and 16 bases lay in between. The CDR3 extends over 14 amino acids. CDR3 bases: TGTGCCATCCGTCCGCTTATCGGTAATGAAAAACTGTTTTTT. Translating gives CAIRPLIGNEKLFF.

The sample holds one count of this clone. The chain is built from TRBV6-5 and TRBJ1-2; D is unclear. The CDR3 runs 14 residues. Looked up from germline, CDR1 is MNHEY and CDR2 is SVGAGI. The V end was cut by 6 bases, the J end by 0 bases, with 11 bases between. CDR3 loop: CASSEGPTNYGYTF. For the CDR3, the DNA is TGTGCCAGCAGCGAGGGTCCCACTAACTATGGCTACACCTTC.

The V call is TRBV27, the J call TRBJ1-1; D remains ambiguous. V gave up 3 bases and J gave up 1 base, with 6 bases separating them. CDR3 length equals 13 residues. Germline V lookup: CDR1 MNHEY, CDR2 SMNVEV (reference sequence). For the CDR3, the DNA is TGTGCCAGCAGTTTTTGGCAGAACACTGAAGCTTTCTTT. Amino acids: CASSFWQNTEAFF.

The rearrangement uses TRBV6-5 and TRBJ1-3, with TRBD1 matching over 8 bases. The ends lost 11 bases at V and 0 bases at J; junction bases unmatched: 3. Germline CDR1 reads MNHEY; CDR2 reads SVGAGI. The CDR3 contains 13 residues. This chain's CDR3 is CAGGTGSGNTIYF. For the CDR3, the DNA is TGTGCCGGCGGGACAGGCTCTGGAAACACCATATATTTT.

The genes are TRBV27 and TRBJ2-7, with unresolved D. The CDR3 is 12 residues long. The germline V and J ends were trimmed by 6 bases and 3 bases, with 9 bases remaining between them. Germline CDR1 reads MNHEY; CDR2 reads SMNVEV (reference sequence). The CDR3 coding sequence is TGTGCCAGCAGGGCGGCTGACTACGAGCAGTACTTC. Translating it yields CASRAADYEQYF.

This clone was detected only once. This chain joins TRBV5-1 and TRBJ1-3; D not certain. V dropped 0 bases and J dropped 4 bases, with 5 bases sitting between them. The CDR3 spans 13 residues. The germline V gene encodes CDR1 SGHRS and CDR2 YFSETQ. CDR3: CASSLALGNTIYF. DNA of the CDR3: TGCGCCAGCAGCTTGGCCTTAGGAAACACCATATATTTT.

The chain carries TRBV6-4 and TRBJ2-3; weak D call: TRBD2 (5 bases). The CDR3 extends over 14 amino acids. V was shortened by 0 bases and J by 9 bases, with 13 bases between the two germline ends. Germline V CDR1 and CDR2: MRHNA, SNTAGT. CDR3 amino acids: CASSDSRGRGTQYF. The CDR3 DNA reads TGTGCCAGCAGTGACTCTCGAGGGAGAGGGACGCAGTATTTT.

The chain recombines TRBV30 with TRBJ1-1; maybe TRBD1 (5 bases). The CDR3 is 16 residues long. With 1 base removed from V and 5 bases from J, the gap between germline ends came to 20 bases. The V gene's germline CDR1 is GTSNPN and CDR2 SVGIG (reference sequence). As DNA, the CDR3 is TGTGCCTGGAGTGGGCCCCAAGCAGGGCTGGATACTGAAGCTTTCTTT. Its protein product is CAWSGPQAGLDTEAFF.

This clone was recorded once. The chain employs TRBV19 and TRBJ2-5; D remains unclear. Germline V CDR1 and CDR2: LNHDA, SQIVND (reference sequence). The CDR3 covers 12 residues. Trimming took off 5 bases at V and 5 bases at J, with 9 bases between the two ends. CDR3 nucleotide sequence: TGTGCCAGTAGTCGATCGGAGGAGACCCAGTACTTC. This translates into CASSRSEETQYF.